Below, 25 T cell receptor beta chains from the same sample are listed, as sequenced in a study of shared clonotypes between healthy human individuals (dated by TCRdb to 2018 to 2020). Libraries were made using the immunoSEQ multiplex PCR assay. In its TCRdb copy, this immuneACCESS table keeps in-frame sequences only and misses some clones. Where compared with another copy, unresolved V genes explain less than half of these, and the others have no known cause. The sample table shows roughly 500,000 clones, and 75% to 85% are seen once. Jointly, the top ten make up over 10% of the sample. The sample was PBMCs. All receptors derive from a woman aged 40 to 50 in good health. Some clones in this sample may be carry-over from other donors' samples.

The chain uses TRBV5-1 and TRBJ2-7; unclear D gene. V lost 1 base to trimming and J lost 5 bases, with 7 bases between them. The CDR3 length is 12 residues. CDR1 and CDR2 from the germline V gene are SGHRS and YFSETQ. DNA for the CDR3: TGCGCCAGCAGCTTGCTAGGGAACGAGCAGTACTTC. It specifies CASSLLGNEQYF.

This clone has just a few counts. The J gene is TRBJ2-7, the V gene TRBV5-1, with 10 bases that match TRBD2. CDR1 and CDR2 (germline): SGHRS, YFSETQ. Trimming removed 0 bases from V and 5 bases from J; junction bases left unmatched: 5. The CDR3 totals 15 residues. The CDR3: CASSLVGTSEDEQYF. CDR3 bases: TGCGCCAGCAGCTTGGTTGGGACTAGCGAGGACGAGCAGTACTTC.

This clone was observed once. This may be a read error: a much more frequent sequence differs by one nucleotide. In the same sample, other DNA sequences code for this CDR3. J is TRBJ2-7 and V is TRBV5-4, with a weak D call TRBD2 (5 bases). Germline V gene sequence: CDR1 SGHNT, CDR2 YYREEE (reference sequence). The V end was cut by 1 base, the J end by 1 base, with 6 bases between. The CDR3 is 13 residues long. Written as DNA, the CDR3 is TGTGCCAGCAGCTTGCGGGGATCCTACGAGCAGTACTTC. Its protein is CASSLRGSYEQYF.

In regard to this clone: Given a far larger clone just one base away, this is likely a sequencing read error. The chain employs TRBV18 and TRBJ2-7; a possible D gene is TRBD2 (6 bases). The CDR3 contains 14 residues. CDR1 is KGHSH and CDR2 is LQKENI in the germline V gene. CDR3 DNA sequence: TGTGCCAGCTCACCTCCTCGGGACGATCGGGAGCGGTACTTC. Translation gives CASSPPRDDRERYF.

The gene calls are TRBV2 and TRBJ1-2; tentative D call: TRBD1 (5 bases). Deletions cut 6 bases from V and 3 bases from J, with 11 bases between. The germline CDR1 and CDR2 sequences are SNHLY and FYNNEI. There are 13 residues in the CDR3. CDR3 in amino acids: CASSGGRDYGYTF. The CDR3 coding sequence is TGTGCCAGCAGCGGGGGAAGGGACTATGGCTACACCTTC.

The chain links TRBV28 to TRBJ2-7; 11 bases fit TRBD2. The V gene's germline CDR1 is MDHEN and CDR2 SYDVKM. Losses at the gene ends were 3 bases for V and 5 bases for J; bases not matched to a gene: 3. This CDR3 region has 14 residues. CDR3 residues: CASSFSGRADEQYF. DNA of the CDR3: TGTGCCAGCAGTTTTAGCGGGAGGGCCGACGAGCAGTACTTC.

V is TRBV20-1 and J is TRBJ1-2; D is unresolved. This CDR3 contains 9 residues. Between the trimmed V and J ends, which lost 3 bases and 11 bases, there was a span of 7 bases. Looked up from germline, CDR1 is DFQATT and CDR2 is SNEGSKA (reference sequence). The CDR3 loop reads CSARDPYTF. As DNA, the CDR3 is TGCAGTGCTAGGGACCCTTACACCTTC.

With regard to this clone: Additional DNA sequences in this sample encode the identical CDR3. The V gene is TRBV7-6, the J gene TRBJ2-7; a possible D gene is TRBD1 (5 bases). The CDR3 runs to 13 residues. Per the germline V gene, CDR1 is SGHVS and CDR2 is FNYEAQ. CDR3 nucleotides: TGTGCAAGCTCTTTGGGGCCAAACTACGAGCAGTACTTC. Translation: CASSLGPNYEQYF. Filled out from reference TRBV7-6 and TRBJ2-7, the complete variable domain reads GAGVSQSPRYKVTKRGQDVALRCDPISGHVSLYWYRQALGQGPEFLTYFNYEAQQDKSGLPNDRFSAERPEGSISTLTIQRTEQRDSAMYRCASSLGPNYEQYFGPGTRLTVT.

J is TRBJ1-2 and V is TRBV28; the match to TRBD1 covers 7 bases. CDR1 and CDR2 (germline): MDHEN, SYDVKM. The V and J ends lost 7 bases and 3 bases, in that order; junction bases with no gene match: 8. This CDR3 is 14 amino acids long. The CDR3 DNA sequence: TGTGCCAGCAAGCAACAGGGGACAGACTATGGCTACACCTTC. It encodes CASKQQGTDYGYTF.

This sequence joins TRBV7-2 and TRBJ2-2, with TRBD2 matching 12 bases. This CDR3 has 17 residues. Germline CDR1 reads SGHTA; CDR2 reads FQGNSA. Germline trimming cut 3 bases from V and 8 bases from J; bases unmatched to any gene: 10. The DNA for the CDR3 is TGTGCCAGCAGCTTGGATCTAGCGGGAGGGCTATCGGGGGAGCTGTTTTTT. This translates into CASSLDLAGGLSGELFF. The variable domain in full, completed from reference TRBV7-2 and TRBJ2-2, reads GAGVSQSPSNKVTEKGKDVELRCDPISGHTALYWYRQSLGQGLEFLIYFQGNSAPDKSGLPSDRFSAERTGGSVSTLTIQRTQQEDSAVYLCASSLDLAGGLSGELFFGEGSRLTVL.

CDR3 amino acids: CAILLAGALETQYF. Here the CDR3 DNA reads TGTGCCATCCTACTAGCGGGAGCGCTTGAGACCCAGTACTTC. The chain recombines TRBV2 with TRBJ2-5; TRBD2 agrees at 11 bases. Germline values: CDR1 SNHLY, CDR2 FYNNEI. The CDR3 runs to 14 residues. V lost 10 bases and J lost 5; bases outside the gene matches: 9.

This clone was recorded a few times. This chain connects TRBV2 to TRBJ2-5, with D tentatively TRBD1 or TRBD2 (5 bases each). The CDR3 sequence is 12 residues long. Germline-derived CDR1 and CDR2 are SNHLY and FYNNEI. The germline V and J ends were trimmed by 6 bases and 11 bases, with 16 bases remaining between them. The CDR3: CASSPLGPRQYF. CDR3 sequence (DNA): TGTGCCAGCAGCCCCTTGGGACCTCGGCAGTACTTC. Full variable domain (missing parts from reference TRBV2 and TRBJ2-5): EPEVTQTPSHQVTQMGQEVILRCVPISNHLYFYWYRQILGQKVEFLVSFYNNEISEKSEIFDDQFSVERPDGSNFTLKIRSTKLEDSAMYFCASSPLGPRQYFGPGTRLLVL.

V and J are TRBV27 and TRBJ2-1; 11 bases are shared with TRBD2. The CDR3 runs to 15 residues. Germline CDR1 is MNHEY and CDR2 is SMNVEV (reference sequence). V shed 2 bases, J shed 7 bases, and the junction held 4 bases outside the gene matches. The CDR3 bases are TGTGCCAGCAGTTTAGGGACTAGCGGCAAAAATGAGCAGTTCTTC. It codes for CASSLGTSGKNEQFF.

This sequence joins TRBV7-8 and TRBJ2-2; D gene ambiguous. Trimming stripped 2 bases from V and 6 bases from J, with 1 base between. Per the germline V gene, CDR1 is SGHVS and CDR2 is FQNEAQ. The CDR3 has 11 amino acids. CDR3 nucleotides: TGTGCCAGCAGCTTACCCGGGGAGCTGTTTTTT. Translating it yields CASSLPGELFF.

This clone appeared once. The chain has TRBV5-4 and TRBJ2-7, with unresolved D. The V end lost 5 bases, the J end lost 0 bases, and 12 bases lay between the germline ends. The germline V gene has CDR1 SGHNT and CDR2 YYREEE (reference sequence). CDR3 length: 14 amino acids. The DNA for the CDR3 is TGTGCCAGCAGTAAGATAGGAAGCTCCTACGAGCAGTACTTC. Its protein is CASSKIGSSYEQYF.

The chain joins TRBV9 to TRBJ2-1; 11 positions agree with TRBD1. J was trimmed by 7 bases and V by 3 bases; bases with no gene match: 9. The CDR3 extends over 16 amino acids. The germline CDR1 and CDR2 sequences are SGDLS and YYNGEE. CDR3 coding DNA: TGTGCCAGCAGCGGTCCGGGACAGGGGGTAGGGAATGAGCAGTTCTTC. This sequence encodes CASSGPGQGVGNEQFF.

The chain has TRBV5-1 and TRBJ2-5; TRBD2 matches at 11 bases. Germline V gives CDR1 SGHRS, CDR2 YFSETQ. The CDR3 has 15 amino acids. V dropped 4 bases and J dropped 2; count of bases not matched to a gene: 4. The CDR3 sequence: CASSTGLADQETQYF. DNA of the CDR3: TGCGCCAGCAGCACGGGACTAGCGGATCAAGAGACCCAGTACTTC.

This chain uses TRBV28 with TRBJ1-4, with D possibly matching TRBD1 (5 bases). V was trimmed by 1 base and J by 4 bases, leaving 19 bases between them. The CDR3 is 18 residues long. Germline V gene lookup returns CDR1 MDHEN and CDR2 SYDVKM. The CDR3: CASSLFGAQGFGNEKLFF. The CDR3 DNA reads TGTGCCAGCAGTTTATTCGGGGCTCAGGGTTTTGGTAATGAAAAACTGTTTTTT.

This clone appeared a few times. The chain couples TRBV27 to TRBJ2-2; 10 bases map to TRBD2. The J segment lost 5 bases and the V segment lost 5 bases, leaving 11 bases of the junction unmatched. Germline assignment: CDR1 MNHEY and CDR2 SMNVEV (reference sequence). This CDR3 region has 17 residues. The CDR3 protein is CASSPRLAGDWTGELFF. In nucleotides, the CDR3 is TGTGCCAGCAGTCCTAGGCTAGCGGGAGATTGGACCGGGGAGCTGTTTTTT.

Concerning this clone itself: Other DNA sequences in this specimen translate into the identical CDR3. The chain carries TRBV30 and TRBJ2-5; 7 nucleotides line up with TRBD2. The V gene's germline CDR1 is GTSNPN and CDR2 SVGIG (reference sequence). The CDR3 extends over 13 amino acids. V was pared by 0 bases and J by 5 bases, with 3 bases of the junction left unmatched. CDR3 sequence reads: CAWSVLRGETQYF. The CDR3 region has the DNA TGTGCCTGGAGTGTACTGCGGGGGGAGACCCAGTACTTC.

The V call is TRBV7-2, the J call TRBJ2-7; 8 nucleotides align to TRBD1. The germline V gene encodes CDR1 SGHTA and CDR2 FQGNSA. This CDR3 has 16 amino acids. V shed 4 bases and J 3 bases; nucleotides not matched to a gene: 11. The CDR3 nucleotides read TGTGCCAGCAGCTCCCCCTGGGGACAGGTTGGCTACGAGCAGTACTTC. The encoded protein is CASSSPWGQVGYEQYF. Supplemented by reference TRBV7-2 and TRBJ2-7, the full variable domain reads GAGVSQSPSNKVTEKGKDVELRCDPISGHTALYWYRQSLGQGLEFLIYFQGNSAPDKSGLPSDRFSAERTGGSVSTLTIQRTQQEDSAVYLCASSSPWGQVGYEQYFGPGTRLTVT.

The CDR3 sequence is CASSPGGSTEAFF. CDR3 coding DNA: TGTGCCAGCTCACCAGGAGGGTCCACTGAAGCTTTCTTT. This sequence joins TRBV18 and TRBJ1-1; D not certain. CDR1 and CDR2 (germline): KGHSH, LQKENI. The CDR3 sequence is 13 residues long. With 2 bases removed from V and 4 bases from J, the gap between germline ends came to 8 bases.

The chain combines TRBV27 with TRBJ1-1, with 10 bases that match TRBD1. The CDR3 has 15 residues. The V gene's germline CDR1 is MNHEY and CDR2 SMNVEV (reference sequence). Trimming at V came to 8 bases and at J to 4 bases, leaving 10 bases not matched to a gene. CDR3 nucleotide sequence: TGTGCCAGCGGTAGAGCCGGGACAGGGGTCACTGAAGCTTTCTTT. This sequence encodes CASGRAGTGVTEAFF.

The rearrangement joins TRBV6-5 to TRBJ2-3; D gene unclear. The germline gives CDR1 MNHEY, CDR2 SVGAGI. V dropped 5 bases and J dropped 6 bases, with 15 bases sitting between them. The CDR3 is 14 amino acids. CDR3 sequence reads: CASSATWADDTQYF. CDR3 DNA: TGTGCCAGCAGTGCGACCTGGGCGGACGATACGCAGTATTTT.

This clone was picked up a small number of times. V usage is TRBV27 and J usage is TRBJ2-1, with TRBD2 matching over 10 bases. Losses at the gene ends were 6 bases for V and 6 bases for J; bases not matched to a gene: 8. CDR3 length: 15 residues. Germline V gene sequence: CDR1 MNHEY, CDR2 SMNVEV (reference sequence). CDR3 in DNA: TGTGCCAGCAGCCGGCTAGCGGGAGTATCCAATGAGCAGTTCTTC. Protein product: CASSRLAGVSNEQFF.